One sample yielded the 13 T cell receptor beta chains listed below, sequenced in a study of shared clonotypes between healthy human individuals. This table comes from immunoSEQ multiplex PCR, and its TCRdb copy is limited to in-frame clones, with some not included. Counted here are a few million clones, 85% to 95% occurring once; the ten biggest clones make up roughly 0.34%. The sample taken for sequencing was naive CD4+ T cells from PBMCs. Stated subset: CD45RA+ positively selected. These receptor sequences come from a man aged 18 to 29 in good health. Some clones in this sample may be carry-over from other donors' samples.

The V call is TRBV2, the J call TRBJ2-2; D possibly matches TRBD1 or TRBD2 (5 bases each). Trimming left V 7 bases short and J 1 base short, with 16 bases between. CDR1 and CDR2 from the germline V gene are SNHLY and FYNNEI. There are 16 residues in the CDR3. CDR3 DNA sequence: TGTGCCAGCAATATGCTCGGGACGGTGAACACCGGGGAGCTGTTTTTT. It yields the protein CASNMLGTVNTGELFF.

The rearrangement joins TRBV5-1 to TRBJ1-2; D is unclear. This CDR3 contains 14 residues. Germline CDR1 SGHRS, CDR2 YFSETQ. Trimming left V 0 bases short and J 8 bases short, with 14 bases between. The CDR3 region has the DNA TGCGCCAGCAGCTTGGGAGAGGTGCGGGAGGGCTACACCTTC. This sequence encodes CASSLGEVREGYTF.

The CDR3 DNA sequence: TGCGCCAGCAGTGAGACAGGCGGGGAGCGCGCTTTCTTT. It yields the protein CASSETGGERAFF. V usage is TRBV10-1 and J usage is TRBJ1-1; TRBD1 is a possible D gene (5 bases). Trimming removed 2 bases from V and 11 bases from J, with 15 bases in between. Germline CDR1 and CDR2: WNHNN and SYGVQD (reference sequence). This CDR3 is built from 13 residues.

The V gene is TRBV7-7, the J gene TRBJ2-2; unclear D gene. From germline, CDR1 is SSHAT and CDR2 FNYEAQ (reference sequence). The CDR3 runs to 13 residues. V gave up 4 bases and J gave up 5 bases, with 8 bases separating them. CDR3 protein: CASSSPSTGELFF. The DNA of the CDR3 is TGTGCCAGCAGCTCCCCGTCAACCGGGGAGCTGTTTTTT.

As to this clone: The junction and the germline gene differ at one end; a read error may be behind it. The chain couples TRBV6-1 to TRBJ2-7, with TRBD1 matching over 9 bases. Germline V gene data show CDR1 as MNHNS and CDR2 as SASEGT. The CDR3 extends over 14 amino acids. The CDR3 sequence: CASSAWDRAYEQYF. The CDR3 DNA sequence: TGTGCCAGCAGCGCCTGGGACAGGGCCTATGAGCAGTACTTC.

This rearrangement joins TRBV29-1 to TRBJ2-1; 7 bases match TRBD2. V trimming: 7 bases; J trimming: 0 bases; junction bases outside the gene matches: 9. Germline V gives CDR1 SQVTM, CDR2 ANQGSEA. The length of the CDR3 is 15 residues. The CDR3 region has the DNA TGCAGCGCCACCAGACTAGCAGCCTCCTACAATGAGCAGTTCTTC. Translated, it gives CSATRLAASYNEQFF.

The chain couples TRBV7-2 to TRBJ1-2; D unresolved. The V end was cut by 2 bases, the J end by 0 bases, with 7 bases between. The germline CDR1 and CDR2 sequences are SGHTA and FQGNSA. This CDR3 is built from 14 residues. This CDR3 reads CASSLLTSNYGYTF. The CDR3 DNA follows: TGTGCCAGCAGCTTACTAACTTCTAACTATGGCTACACCTTC.

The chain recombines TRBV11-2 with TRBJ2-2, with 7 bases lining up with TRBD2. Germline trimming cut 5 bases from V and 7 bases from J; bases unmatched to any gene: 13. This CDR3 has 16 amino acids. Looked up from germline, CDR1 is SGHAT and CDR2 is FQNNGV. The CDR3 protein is CASSLTPVREYGELFF. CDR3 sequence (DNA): TGTGCCAGCAGCCTAACTCCCGTGCGGGAGTACGGGGAGCTGTTTTTT.

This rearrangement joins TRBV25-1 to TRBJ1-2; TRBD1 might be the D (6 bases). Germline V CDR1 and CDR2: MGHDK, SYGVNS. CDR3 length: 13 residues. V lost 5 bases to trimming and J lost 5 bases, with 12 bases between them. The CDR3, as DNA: TGTGCCAGCAGTCCCTGGGACAAGTATGGCTACACCTTC. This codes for CASSPWDKYGYTF.

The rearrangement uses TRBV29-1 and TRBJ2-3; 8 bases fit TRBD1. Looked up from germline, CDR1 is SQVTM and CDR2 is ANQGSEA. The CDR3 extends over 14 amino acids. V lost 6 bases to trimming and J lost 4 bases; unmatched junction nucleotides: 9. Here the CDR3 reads CSVDAGGGSDTQYF. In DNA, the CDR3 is TGCAGCGTGGATGCAGGGGGCGGGTCAGATACGCAGTATTTT.

The CDR3 protein is CASSWSLRGRNTGELFF. For the CDR3, the DNA is TGTGCCAGCAGTTGGTCTCTCAGGGGGCGAAACACCGGGGAGCTGTTTTTT. The genes are TRBV27 and TRBJ2-2, with 8 bases lining up with TRBD1. Germline V gene data show CDR1 as MNHEY and CDR2 as SMNVEV (reference sequence). After removal of 4 bases from V and 2 bases from J, the junction contained 9 bases not matched to a gene. The CDR3 has 17 amino acids.

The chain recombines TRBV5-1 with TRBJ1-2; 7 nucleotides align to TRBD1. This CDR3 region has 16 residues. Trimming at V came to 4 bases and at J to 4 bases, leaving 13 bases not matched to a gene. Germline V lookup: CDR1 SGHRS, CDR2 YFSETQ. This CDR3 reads CASSPITGVLGYGYTF. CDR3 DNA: TGCGCCAGCAGCCCAATTACAGGGGTGCTTGGCTATGGCTACACCTTC.

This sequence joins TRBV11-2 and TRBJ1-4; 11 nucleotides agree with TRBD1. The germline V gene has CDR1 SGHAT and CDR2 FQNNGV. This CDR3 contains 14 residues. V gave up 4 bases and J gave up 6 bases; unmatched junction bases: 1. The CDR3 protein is CASSSGQGDEKLFF. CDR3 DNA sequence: TGTGCCAGCAGCTCGGGACAGGGGGATGAAAAACTGTTTTTT.